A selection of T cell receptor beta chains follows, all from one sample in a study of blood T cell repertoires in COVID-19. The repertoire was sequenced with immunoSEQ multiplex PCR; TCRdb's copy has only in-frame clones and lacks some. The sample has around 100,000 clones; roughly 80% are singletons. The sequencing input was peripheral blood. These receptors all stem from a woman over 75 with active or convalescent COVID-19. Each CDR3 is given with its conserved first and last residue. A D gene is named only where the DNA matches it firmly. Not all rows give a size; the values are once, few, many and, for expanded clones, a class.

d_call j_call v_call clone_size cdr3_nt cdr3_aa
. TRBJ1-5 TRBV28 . TGTGCCAGCACCCCCTCCGCAGGATCATTTAGCAATCAGCCCCAGCATTTT CASTPSAGSFSNQPQHF
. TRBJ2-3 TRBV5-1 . TGCGCCAGCAGTACCGACAGGACTCCCCCAGATACGCAGTATTTT CASSTDRTPPDTQYF
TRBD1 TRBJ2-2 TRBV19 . TGTGCCAGTCGACAGGGCAGCACCGGGGAGCTGTTTTTT CASRQGSTGELFF
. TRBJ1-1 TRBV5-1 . TGCGCCAGCAGCTTTTTAAATCGTGAAGCTTTCTTT CASSFLNREAFF
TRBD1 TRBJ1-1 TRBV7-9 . TGTGCCAGCAGACTGGGGACAGGGTATTCTGAAGCTTTCTTT CASRLGTGYSEAFF
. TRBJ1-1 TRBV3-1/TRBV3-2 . TGTGCCAGCAGCCACCCAGGGGAGACTGAAGCTTTCTTT CASSHPGETEAFF
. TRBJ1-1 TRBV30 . TGTGCCTGGACTTTAATGAACACTGAAGCTTTCTTT CAWTLMNTEAFF
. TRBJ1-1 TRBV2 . TGTGCCACCCTTGCGGGGGGGCGCGGATGGGAAGCTTTCTTT CATLAGGRGWEAFF
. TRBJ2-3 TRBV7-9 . TGTGCCAGCGGACGGGGGGCCTCAGATACGCAGTATTTT CASGRGASDTQYF
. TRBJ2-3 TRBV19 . TGTGCCAGTAGTATGAGGGACACCTCCACAGATACGCAGTATTTT CASSMRDTSTDTQYF
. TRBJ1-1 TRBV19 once TGTGCCAGTCTGCAGGGAAGAGGTTCACCTATGAACACTGAAGCTTTCTTT CASLQGRGSPMNTEAFF
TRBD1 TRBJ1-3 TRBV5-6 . TGTGCCAGCCGGACCTATAACAGGGGGACTGGAAACACCATATATTTT CASRTYNRGTGNTIYF
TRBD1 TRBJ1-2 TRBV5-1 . TGCGCCAGCAGCTCCAATGCTAAACAGGGGGCCGGGTATGGCTACACCTTC CASSSNAKQGAGYGYTF
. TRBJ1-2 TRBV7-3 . TGTGCCAGCAGCTTAAAACCAGGGGTGGACTATGGCTACACCTTC CASSLKPGVDYGYTF
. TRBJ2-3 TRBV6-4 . TGTGCCAGCAGTGACTCGGACAGTTACACAGATACGCAGTATTTT CASSDSDSYTDTQYF
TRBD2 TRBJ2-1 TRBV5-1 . TGCGCCAGCAGCTTGAGTAGCGGGAGTGCCCATGAGCAGTTCTTC CASSLSSGSAHEQFF
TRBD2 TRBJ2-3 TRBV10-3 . TGTGCCATCAGTGACCCGGGGAGGGTCGGGACAGATACGCAGTATTTT CAISDPGRVGTDTQYF
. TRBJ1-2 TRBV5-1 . TGCGCCAGCAGCGAGAGGGTTAACTATGGCTACACCTTC CASSERVNYGYTF
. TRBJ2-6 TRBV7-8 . TGTGCCTGGAGTGTCTCTGGGGCCAACGTCCTGACTTTC CAWSVSGANVLTF
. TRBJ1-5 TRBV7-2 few TGTGCCAGCAGCCGGGGAAGGGGGACCCAGCCCCAGCATTTT CASSRGRGTQPQHF
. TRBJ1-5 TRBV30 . TGTGCCTGGAGTGTGAGGGGGAACAGCAATCAGCCCCAGCATTTT CAWSVRGNSNQPQHF
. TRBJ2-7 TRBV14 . TGTGCCAGCAGTCCTATCCAGGGGACACGTTCCTACGAGCAGTACTTC CASSPIQGTRSYEQYF
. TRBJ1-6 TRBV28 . TGTGCCAGCAGTTTTTCGGTCTATAATTCACCCCTCCACTTT CASSFSVYNSPLHF
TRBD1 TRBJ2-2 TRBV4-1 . TGCGCCAGCAGCCAAGGACTTGACAGGGACGGCGGGGAGCTGTTTTTT CASSQGLDRDGGELFF
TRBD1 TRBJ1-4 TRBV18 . TGTGCCAGCTCACCACCGCAGGGGGCAAATGAAAAACTGTTTTTT CASSPPQGANEKLFF
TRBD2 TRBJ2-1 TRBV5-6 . TGTGCCAGCAGCTTACGGACTAGCATTGGTGAGCAGTTCTTC CASSLRTSIGEQFF
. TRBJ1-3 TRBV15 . TGTGCCACCAGCAGAGATACATCGGGGGGAGGAAACACCATATATTTT CATSRDTSGGGNTIYF
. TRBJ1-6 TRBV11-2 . TGTGCCAGCAGCTTAGACGGGGATAATTCACCCCTCCACTTT CASSLDGDNSPLHF
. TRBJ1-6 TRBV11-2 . TGTGCCAGCAGCGTAACAGAGCCCTCACCCCTCCACTTT CASSVTEPSPLHF
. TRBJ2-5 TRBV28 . TGTGCCAGCAGTTCTCAAGAGACCCAGTACTTC CASSSQETQYF